This T cell receptor beta chain was found in a study of blood T cell repertoires in COVID-19. In the study overall: The United States, Italy and Spain were the sources of the acute and convalescent COVID-19 samples. Sources were T cells, B-cell-depleted T cells, or PBMCs; the material itself was cDNA or gDNA.

In the study's own analysis: Amplification with reference gene primers provided the estimates of nucleated cell counts. Sequencing was performed with immunoSEQ multiplex PCR; in TCRdb, only in-frame clones are kept and a portion is missing. Clonal size and the V and J genes are those of that table, whereas D and trimming came from the DNA. The sample has 95,000 to 100,000 clones, about 85% seen once. The CDR3 is 14 residues long. V was shortened by 0 bases and J by 2 bases, with 7 bases between the two germline ends. Germline CDR1 is LGHNA and CDR2 is YSLEER. The sequence was obtained from a woman aged 70-85 years with active or convalescent COVID-19. This sequence joins TRBV4-3 and TRBJ1-2; maybe TRBD1 (5 bases). Sequencing used peripheral blood. This chain's CDR3 is CASSQEQANYGYTF. CDR3 bases: TGCGCCAGCAGCCAAGAACAGGCGAACTATGGCTACACCTTC.